The present entry profiles one T cell receptor beta chain with its context. Antigen unknown. Some clones are missing from TCRdb's copy, which holds only in-frame ones; the method was immunoSEQ multiplex PCR. The sample lists around 140,000 clones, around 84% occurring once. Germline V CDR1 and CDR2: MNHNS, SASEGT. Trimming removed 1 base from V and 0 bases from J, with 10 bases in between. This CDR3 region has 16 residues. These data are taken from a study of T cell responses to AZD1222 COVID-19 vaccine. Study-wide findings and caveats: Donor demographics were predominantly white British with a female majority; clonal diversity may be underestimated. Only five or six people who got AZD1222 tested seropositive at baseline.

The TCR sequence derives from an adult who received the AZD1222 COVID-19 vaccine. The chain couples TRBV6-1 to TRBJ2-1; D is unclear. The material sequenced was peripheral blood, taken 28 days after the second AZD1222 dose. CDR3 in DNA: TGTGCCAGCAGTGAAGAGAGTATTAGCTCCTACAATGAGCAGTTCTTC. The encoded protein is CASSEESISSYNEQFF.